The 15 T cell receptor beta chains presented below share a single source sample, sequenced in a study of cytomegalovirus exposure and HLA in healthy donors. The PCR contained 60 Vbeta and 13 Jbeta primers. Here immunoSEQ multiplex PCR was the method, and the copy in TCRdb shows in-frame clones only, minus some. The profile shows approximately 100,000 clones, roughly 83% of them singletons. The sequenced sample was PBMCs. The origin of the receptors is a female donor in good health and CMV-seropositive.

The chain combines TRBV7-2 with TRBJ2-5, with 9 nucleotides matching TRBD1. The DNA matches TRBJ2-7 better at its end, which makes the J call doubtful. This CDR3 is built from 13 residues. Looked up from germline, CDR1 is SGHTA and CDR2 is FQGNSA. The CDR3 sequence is CASSLRQGDEQYF. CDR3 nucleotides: TGTGCCAGCAGCTTAAGACAGGGGGACGAGCAGTACTTC.

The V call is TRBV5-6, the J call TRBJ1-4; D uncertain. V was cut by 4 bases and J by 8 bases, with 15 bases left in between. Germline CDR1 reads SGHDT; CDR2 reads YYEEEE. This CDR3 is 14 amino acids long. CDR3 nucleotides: TGTGCCAGCAGCGGAGGACCGCTGGGGGAAAAACTGTTTTTT. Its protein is CASSGGPLGEKLFF.

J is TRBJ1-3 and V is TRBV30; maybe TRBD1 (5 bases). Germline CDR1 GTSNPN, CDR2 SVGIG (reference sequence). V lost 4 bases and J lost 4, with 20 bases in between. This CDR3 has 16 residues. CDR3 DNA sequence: TGTGCCTGGACCCTGCCGGGACTACCAAGAGGAAACACCATATATTTT. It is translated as CAWTLPGLPRGNTIYF.

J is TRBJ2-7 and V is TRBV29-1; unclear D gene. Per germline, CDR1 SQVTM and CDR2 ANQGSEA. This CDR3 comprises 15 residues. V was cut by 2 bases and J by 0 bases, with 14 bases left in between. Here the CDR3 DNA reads TGCAGCGTTGAAAGTCCGGTGGGCAGCTCCTACGAGCAGTACTTC. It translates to CSVESPVGSSYEQYF.

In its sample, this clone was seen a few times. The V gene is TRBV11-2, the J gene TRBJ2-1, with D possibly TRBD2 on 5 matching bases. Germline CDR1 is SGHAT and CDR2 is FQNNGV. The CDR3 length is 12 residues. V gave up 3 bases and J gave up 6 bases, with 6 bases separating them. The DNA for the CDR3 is TGTGCCAGCAGCTTGGGGAGCAATGAGCAGTTCTTC. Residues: CASSLGSNEQFF.

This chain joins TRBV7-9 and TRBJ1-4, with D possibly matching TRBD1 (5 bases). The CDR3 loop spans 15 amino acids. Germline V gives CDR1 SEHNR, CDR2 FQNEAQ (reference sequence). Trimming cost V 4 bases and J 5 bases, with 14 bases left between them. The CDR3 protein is CASSSRQGANEKLFF. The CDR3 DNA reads TGTGCCAGCAGCTCCCGGCAGGGTGCGAATGAAAAACTGTTTTTT.

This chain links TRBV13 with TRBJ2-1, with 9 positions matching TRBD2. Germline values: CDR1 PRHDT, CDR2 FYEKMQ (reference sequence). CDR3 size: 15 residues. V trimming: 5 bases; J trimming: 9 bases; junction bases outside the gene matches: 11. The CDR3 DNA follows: TGTGCCAGCAGCCCCTCGACTAGCGGAGTAAGTGAGCAGTTCTTC. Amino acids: CASSPSTSGVSEQFF. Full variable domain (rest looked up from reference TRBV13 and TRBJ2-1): AAGVIQSPRHLIKEKRETATLKCYPIPRHDTVYWYQQGPGQDPQFLISFYEKMQSDKGSIPDRFSAQQFSDYHSELNMSSLELGDSALYFCASSPSTSGVSEQFFGPGTRLTVL.

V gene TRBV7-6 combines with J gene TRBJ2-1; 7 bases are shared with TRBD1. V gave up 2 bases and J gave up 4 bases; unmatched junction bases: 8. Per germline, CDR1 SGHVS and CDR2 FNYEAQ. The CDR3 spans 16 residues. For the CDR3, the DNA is TGTGCCAGCAGCTTATCTCACAGGGGAAAATACAATGAGCAGTTCTTC. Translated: CASSLSHRGKYNEQFF.

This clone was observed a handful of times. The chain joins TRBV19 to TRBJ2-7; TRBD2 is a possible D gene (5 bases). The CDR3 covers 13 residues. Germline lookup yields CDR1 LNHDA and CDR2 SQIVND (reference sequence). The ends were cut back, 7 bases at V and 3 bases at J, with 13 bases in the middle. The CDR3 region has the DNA TGTGCCAGTAAGGGTCGGGGATTCTACGAGCAGTACTTC. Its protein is CASKGRGFYEQYF.

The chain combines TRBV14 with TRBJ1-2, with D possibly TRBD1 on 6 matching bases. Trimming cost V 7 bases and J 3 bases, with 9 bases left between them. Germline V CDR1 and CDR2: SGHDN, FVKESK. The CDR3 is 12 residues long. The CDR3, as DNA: TGTGCCAGCATCGCAGGGGACTATGGCTACACCTTC. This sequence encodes CASIAGDYGYTF.

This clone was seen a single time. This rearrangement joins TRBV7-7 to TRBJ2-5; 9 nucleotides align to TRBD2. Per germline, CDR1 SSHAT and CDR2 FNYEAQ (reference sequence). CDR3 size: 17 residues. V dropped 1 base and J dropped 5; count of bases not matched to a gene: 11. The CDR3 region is CASSLEPSGAVGETQYF. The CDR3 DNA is TGTGCCAGCAGCTTAGAGCCTAGCGGGGCCGTCGGCGAGACCCAGTACTTC.

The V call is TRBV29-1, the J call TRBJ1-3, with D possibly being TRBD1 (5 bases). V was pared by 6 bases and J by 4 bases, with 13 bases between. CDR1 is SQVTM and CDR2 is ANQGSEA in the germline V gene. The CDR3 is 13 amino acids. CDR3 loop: CSVEGSGGNTIYF. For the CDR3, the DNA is TGCAGCGTGGAGGGGTCGGGGGGAAACACCATATATTTT.

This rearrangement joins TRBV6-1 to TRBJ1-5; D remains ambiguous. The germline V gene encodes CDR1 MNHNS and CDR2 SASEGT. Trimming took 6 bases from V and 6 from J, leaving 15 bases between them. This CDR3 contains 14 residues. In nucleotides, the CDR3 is TGTGCCAGCAGGGCAGGTGGGTCCAGTCAGCCCCAGCATTTT. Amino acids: CASRAGGSSQPQHF.

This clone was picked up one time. In DNA, the CDR3 is TGTGCCAGCAGTAAAGCGTCCGGGACTAGCACAGATACGCAGTATTTT. Translating gives CASSKASGTSTDTQYF. The J gene is TRBJ2-3, the V gene TRBV27; tentatively, D is TRBD2 (6 bases). V lost 5 bases to trimming and J lost 0 bases, with 15 bases between them. Germline-derived CDR1 and CDR2 are MNHEY and SMNVEV (reference sequence). The CDR3 is 16 residues long.

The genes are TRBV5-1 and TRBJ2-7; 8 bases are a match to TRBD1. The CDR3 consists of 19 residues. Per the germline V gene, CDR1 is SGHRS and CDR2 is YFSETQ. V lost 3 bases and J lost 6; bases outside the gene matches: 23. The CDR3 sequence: CASSSRNLGGGTGPLEQYF. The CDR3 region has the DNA TGCGCCAGCAGCTCCCGTAACCTAGGGGGCGGGACAGGTCCCCTCGAGCAGTACTTC.